These 18 T cell receptor beta chains were all obtained from the same sample, sequenced in a study of beta chain features in type 1 diabetes. Study results and caveats: Type 1 diabetes patients had moderately but significantly shorter TCRB CDR3s in all four CD4+ subsets.

These TCRs are of unknown antigen specificity. TCRB transcripts that were expressed got sequenced, as all of the isolated RNA had been reverse transcribed. Libraries were prepared by immunoSEQ multiplex PCR; TCRdb keeps only in-frame clonotypes and omits some of them. The sample lists roughly 300,000 clones, more than 13% occurring once. Sequenced: naive CD4+ T cells from blood. Source of these receptors: a man aged 25 to 45 with type 1 diabetes.

This clone was seen a few times. The V and J genes are TRBV15 and TRBJ2-7, with 10 bases aligning to TRBD2. The CDR3 extends over 15 amino acids. The germline V gene encodes CDR1 LNHNV and CDR2 YYDKDF (reference sequence). V dropped 4 bases and J dropped 6; count of bases not matched to a gene: 9. The CDR3 DNA follows: TGTGCCACCAGCAAGGGGGCTAGCGGGAGAGGCGAGCAGTACTTC. Translated, it gives CATSKGASGRGEQYF.

This clone was seen a handful of times. The rearrangement uses TRBV18 and TRBJ2-7; 12 bases agree with TRBD2. Germline CDR1 KGHSH, CDR2 LQKENI. V was clipped by 1 base and J by 2 bases; unmatched bases: 3. The CDR3 sequence is 16 residues long. In DNA, the CDR3 is TGTGCCAGCTCACCACTGGGACTAGCGGGTACCTACGAGCAGTACTTC. It specifies CASSPLGLAGTYEQYF.

This clone was found a few times. This chain uses TRBV15 with TRBJ2-5; 8 nucleotides line up with TRBD1. The end of the DNA is better explained by TRBJ2-7, so the J call may be wrong. This CDR3 is 16 amino acids long. In germline, CDR1 is LNHNV, CDR2 YYDKDF (reference sequence). The CDR3 is CATSRDVGDRSYEQYF. DNA of the CDR3: TGTGCCACCAGCAGAGATGTTGGGGACAGGTCCTACGAGCAGTACTTC.

The chain combines TRBV2 with TRBJ2-7; the D is unclear. Germline CDR1 SNHLY, CDR2 FYNNEI. CDR3 length: 12 amino acids. The ends were cut back, 6 bases at V and 7 bases at J, with 13 bases in the middle. This chain's CDR3 is CASSQRTVEQYF. In DNA, the CDR3 is TGTGCCAGCAGCCAGCGTACGGTGGAGCAGTACTTC.

This chain connects TRBV7-2 to TRBJ1-2, with a weak D call TRBD1 (5 bases). V dropped 4 bases and J dropped 8 bases, with 14 bases sitting between them. The CDR3 runs 13 residues. Germline CDR1 SGHTA, CDR2 FQGNSA. CDR3 in DNA: TGTGCCAGCAGCTCCCAGGGAAGAGACGGCTACACCTTC. It specifies CASSSQGRDGYTF.

The V gene is TRBV7-9, the J gene TRBJ2-4; TRBD1 aligns across 8 bases. V trimming: 5 bases; J trimming: 9 bases; junction bases outside the gene matches: 6. Germline CDR1 SEHNR, CDR2 FQNEAQ (reference sequence). The CDR3 runs to 13 residues. This chain's CDR3 is CASSPGQDLIQYF. The CDR3, as DNA: TGTGCCAGCAGCCCGGGACAGGACCTCATTCAGTACTTC.

The rearrangement uses TRBV2 and TRBJ2-3; D remains ambiguous. Trimming stripped 4 bases from V and 3 bases from J, with 5 bases between. CDR1 and CDR2 (germline): SNHLY, FYNNEI. The length of the CDR3 is 12 residues. DNA for the CDR3: TGTGCCAGCAGTGTTCTAACAGATACGCAGTATTTT. Translating it yields CASSVLTDTQYF. Drawing the rest from reference TRBV2 and TRBJ2-3, the complete variable domain is EPEVTQTPSHQVTQMGQEVILRCVPISNHLYFYWYRQILGQKVEFLVSFYNNEISEKSEIFDDQFSVERPDGSNFTLKIRSTKLEDSAMYFCASSVLTDTQYFGPGTRLTVL.

The chain links TRBV5-4 to TRBJ2-5; 7 bases line up with TRBD1. The CDR3 spans 13 residues. Germline V gives CDR1 SGHNT, CDR2 YYREEE (reference sequence). The trim removed 4 bases at V and 6 bases at J, leaving 6 bases unmatched. CDR3 DNA sequence: TGTGCCAGCAGCGCACCAAGGGGGCAGACCCAGTACTTC. It codes for CASSAPRGQTQYF.

This clone turned up a few times. The chain is built from TRBV30 and TRBJ1-1; 8 positions agree with TRBD1. This CDR3 contains 13 residues. In germline, CDR1 is GTSNPN, CDR2 SVGIG (reference sequence). J lost 4 bases, V lost 8 bases, and 9 bases had no gene match. This CDR3 is CARQGQVGTEAFF. CDR3 sequence (DNA): TGTGCCCGCCAGGGACAGGTCGGCACTGAAGCTTTCTTT.

In this sample, this clone turned up a few times. The J gene is TRBJ1-4, the V gene TRBV30; D uncertain. The CDR3 has 11 residues. CDR1 and CDR2 (germline): GTSNPN, SVGIG (reference sequence). Trimming cost V 5 bases and J 8 bases, with 9 bases left between them. In DNA, the CDR3 is TGTGCCTGGGGTCGTGAGGAAAAACTGTTTTTT. Protein sequence: CAWGREEKLFF.

This clone appeared a single time. The V gene is TRBV6-5, the J gene TRBJ2-3, with 7 bases fitting TRBD2. CDR3 length: 14 amino acids. Germline V gene sequence: CDR1 MNHEY, CDR2 SVGAGI. After removal of 7 bases from V and 0 bases from J, the junction contained 4 bases not matched to a gene. The CDR3 nucleotides are TGTGCCAGCAAAAAGCGGGAAAGCACAGATACGCAGTATTTT. Residues: CASKKRESTDTQYF.

V and J are TRBV18 and TRBJ1-1; tentatively, D is TRBD1 (6 bases). The ends were cut back, 6 bases at V and 1 base at J, with 6 bases in the middle. Germline CDR1 KGHSH, CDR2 LQKENI. The CDR3 is 12 amino acids. CDR3 sequence (DNA): TGTGCCAGCTCGGACAGGAACACTGAAGCTTTCTTT. Translated, it gives CASSDRNTEAFF.

This chain joins TRBV30 and TRBJ1-4; a possible D gene is TRBD1 (6 bases). The germline V gene encodes CDR1 GTSNPN and CDR2 SVGIG (reference sequence). The CDR3 runs 13 residues. Between the trimmed V and J ends, which lost 0 bases and 7 bases, there was a span of 9 bases. CDR3 residues: CAWSVVGGEKLFF. CDR3 bases: TGTGCCTGGAGTGTTGTAGGGGGTGAAAAACTGTTTTTT.

This clone was recorded a few times. Within the sample, other DNA sequences also encode this same CDR3. The chain recombines TRBV5-1 with TRBJ2-1, with 13 bases lining up with TRBD2. This CDR3 is built from 15 residues. Germline values: CDR1 SGHRS, CDR2 YFSETQ. Unmatched junction bases numbered 4, after V lost 3 bases and J lost 7 bases. CDR3 in amino acids: CASSSGLAGVNEQFF. The CDR3 bases are TGCGCCAGCAGCTCTGGACTAGCGGGAGTAAATGAGCAGTTCTTC.

This clone has just a few counts. The gene calls are TRBV2 and TRBJ2-1, with a tentative D call TRBD1 (5 bases). The CDR3 extends over 17 amino acids. Germline values: CDR1 SNHLY, CDR2 FYNNEI. Trimming pared 3 bases from V and 0 bases from J, leaving 15 bases between. CDR3 sequence reads: CASSENWGDSSYNEQFF. In DNA form, the CDR3 reads TGTGCCAGCAGTGAGAACTGGGGCGACAGCTCCTACAATGAGCAGTTCTTC.

V and J are TRBV7-6 and TRBJ1-4; D may be TRBD1 (6 bases). Germline values: CDR1 SGHVS, CDR2 FNYEAQ. This CDR3 has 15 residues. The V and J ends lost 5 bases and 8 bases respectively, with 18 bases between them. CDR3 bases: TGTGCCAGCAGCCCCGGGACAAGGCGGGCGGAAAAACTGTTTTTT. Translation: CASSPGTRRAEKLFF.

This clone was counted only a few times. At one boundary the junction diverges from the germline segment, which might be a read error. The chain combines TRBV9 with TRBJ2-7; D possibly corresponds to TRBD1 (5 bases). The CDR3 consists of 9 residues. Germline V gene data show CDR1 as SGDLS and CDR2 as YYNGEE. The CDR3 protein is CASSVRQIF. CDR3 bases: TGTGCCAGCAGCGTCCGACAGATTTTC. The variable domain in full, completed from reference TRBV9 and TRBJ2-7, reads DSGVTQTPKHLITATGQRVTLRCSPRSGDLSVYWYQQSLDQGLQFLIQYYNGEERAKGNILERFSAQQFPDLHSELNLSSLELGDSALYFCASSVRQIFGPGTRLTVT.

This clone was found a few times. The chain joins TRBV28 to TRBJ2-7; 7 bases map to TRBD2. CDR1 is MDHEN, CDR2 SYDVKM, per germline. Trimming took 3 bases from V and 2 from J; bases not matched to a gene: 4. The CDR3 consists of 14 residues. The chain's CDR3 is CASSFLADTYEQYF. The CDR3 DNA is TGTGCCAGCAGTTTCCTAGCGGATACCTACGAGCAGTACTTC.